Sequencing of this T cell receptor (beta chain) was carried out in a study of T cell repertoires in cytomegalovirus infection. Study-wide context: Public TCR beta signatures indicated both CMV infection and matching HLA type.

The CDR3 consists of 13 residues. V gave up 6 bases and J gave up 0 bases, with 9 bases separating them. General observations from the study: Dominating the ex vivo response were TCR beta clonotypes that were CMV-specific and HLA-C-restricted.

TCRdb fed the reads into MiXCR, producing one record per CDR3 protein. Among 200,000 to 250,000 distinct CDR3 sequences listed, approximately 40% were seen once. This clonotype was found a few times. Antigen specificity is unknown. The chain combines TRBV12-3 or TRBV12-4 with TRBJ2-7; D not certain. This clonotype originated in a human donor in good health (CMV status not recorded). Some clones in this sample may be carry-over from other donors' samples. The sequences come from CD8+ T cells from cultured PBMCs, collected from culture after CMV antigen stimulation. As DNA, the CDR3 is TGTGCCAGCAGAGGCTCGAGCTCCTACGAGCAGTACTTC. Translating gives CASRGSSSYEQYF.